Listed below are T cell receptor beta chains from one sample, sequenced in a study of preoperative IRX-2 immunotherapy in early breast cancer. Profiled with immunoSEQ multiplex PCR; TCRdb holds only in-frame clones, not every one. The table has about 28,000 clones, 82% seen once; the top ten hold 3% to 3.5%. This material was acquired from a patient treated with IRX-2 immunotherapy. The receptors were gathered from a human donor with breast cancer. Each CDR3 is given with its conserved first and last residue. The D gene is left open where the match is weak. Not every row has a clone size; where given, it reads once, few, many or a size class.

J gene	clone size	D gene	V gene	CDR3 DNA	CDR3 protein
TRBJ1-5	.	TRBD1	TRBV6-8	TGTGCCAGCAGTTACCCGCCGGGACAGGGTGGACAGCCCCAGCATTTT	CASSYPPGQGGQPQHF
TRBJ2-5	.	.	TRBV7-4	TGTGCCAGCAGCCAGGGAAACCAAGAGACCCAGTACTTC	CASSQGNQETQYF
TRBJ1-5	.	.	TRBV11-3	TGTGCCAGCAGCTTGCCAGGGGACTCGGAGGGAAATCAGCCCCAGCATTTT	CASSLPGDSEGNQPQHF
TRBJ2-2	.	TRBD2	TRBV7-1	TGTGCCAGCAGCTTACTAGCGGCGAACACCGGGGAGCTGTTTTTT	CASSLLAANTGELFF
TRBJ1-2	.	.	TRBV28	TGTGCCAGCAGCCAAGCGACAGTCCCTTCCGGCTACACCTTC	CASSQATVPSGYTF
TRBJ2-5	.	.	TRBV18	TGTGCCAGCTCACCAGTCAGGGATGAGACCCAGTACTTC	CASSPVRDETQYF
TRBJ1-1	.	.	TRBV2	TGTGCCAGCGATGAACCTAAGGGTGAAGCTTTCTTT	CASDEPKGEAFF
TRBJ2-3	few	.	TRBV11-3	TGTGCCAGCAGCCTATCCCAGCGGCATAGCACAGATACGCAGTATTTT	CASSLSQRHSTDTQYF
TRBJ2-3	.	TRBD2	TRBV23-1	TGCGCCAGCAGCTTGGGCCGGTCGTTTGCGGGGGGGCTTGGTACGCAGTATTTT	CASSLGRSFAGGLGTQYF
TRBJ2-7	.	.	TRBV15	TGTGCCACCAGCAGAGGACAGTTGGGGAACGAGCAGTACTTC	CATSRGQLGNEQYF
TRBJ2-5	.	.	TRBV11-3	TGTGCCAGCAGCAGGTCCCTAGCACCCGCCTCGGGAGAGACCCAGTACTTC	CASSRSLAPASGETQYF
TRBJ1-5	.	.	TRBV6-8	TGTGCCAGCAGTTACGGGAGACAGAGTAATAGCAATCAGCCCCAGCATTTT	CASSYGRQSNSNQPQHF
TRBJ2-1	once	TRBD1	TRBV7-4	TGTGCCAGCAGCTTAGGGCCCGGGACAGGGGTCTTAGAGCAGTTCTTC	CASSLGPGTGVLEQFF
TRBJ1-6	.	TRBD1	TRBV11-3	TGTGCCAGCAGCATACAGGGGGCGATTTCACCCCTCCACTTT	CASSIQGAISPLHF
TRBJ2-2	.	TRBD1	TRBV18	TGTGCCAGCTCGTTCGGGACAGTCCGCGGAGGCGGCACCGGGGAGCTGTTTTTT	CASSFGTVRGGGTGELFF
TRBJ2-2	.	TRBD1	TRBV18	TGTGCCAGCTCACCATTAACAGGGGGCAACACCGGGGAGCTGTTTTTT	CASSPLTGGNTGELFF
TRBJ1-2	.	.	TRBV29-1	TGCAGCTCCGGGGACATCCTGACCTATGGCTACACCTTC	CSSGDILTYGYTF
TRBJ1-2	.	.	TRBV28	TGTGCCAGCAGTTTGGTACAGGAGTATGGCTACACCTTC	CASSLVQEYGYTF
TRBJ2-7	.	.	TRBV23-1	TGCGCCAGCAGCTTGTTCGGATTATACGAGCAGTACTTC	CASSLFGLYEQYF
TRBJ2-5	.	.	TRBV11-3	TGTGCCAGCAGCGAAGAGGGTCCCCCAGGGGAGACCCAGTACTTC	CASSEEGPPGETQYF
TRBJ1-3	.	.	TRBV28	TGTGCCAGCAGTTTAATCCCGGTGGGCCGCGTCAGAAACACCATATATTTT	CASSLIPVGRVRNTIYF
TRBJ1-2	.	.	TRBV28	TGTGCCAGCAACCCAATAGACAGGAACTATGGCTACACCTTC	CASNPIDRNYGYTF
TRBJ1-1	.	.	TRBV15	TGTGCCACCAGCAGAGCCGGGATCAACACTGAAGCTTTCTTT	CATSRAGINTEAFF
TRBJ1-1	.	.	TRBV30	TGTGCCTGGAGTGTACTTGCAGGGCTGAACACTGAAGCTTTCTTT	CAWSVLAGLNTEAFF
TRBJ2-4	.	TRBD1	TRBV6-8	TGTACCAGCCAACCTAGGACAGGGAGAAACATTCAGTACTTC	CTSQPRTGRNIQYF
TRBJ1-1	.	TRBD1	TRBV5-1	TGCGCCAGCAGCCCCTTAGGACAGGGTTACACTGAAGCTTTCTTT	CASSPLGQGYTEAFF
TRBJ1-1	once	TRBD1	TRBV11-3	TGTGCCAGCAGCATGACAGGGATGAACACTGAAGCTTTCTTT	CASSMTGMNTEAFF
TRBJ2-1	.	.	TRBV6-4	TGTGCCAGCAGTTCGTCAGGGGCCTACAATGAGCAGTTCTTC	CASSSSGAYNEQFF
TRBJ1-1	.	TRBD1	TRBV10-3	TGTGCCATCAGTGAGCAGGGGGCGAAAACTGAAGCTTTCTTT	CAISEQGAKTEAFF
TRBJ1-2	.	TRBD1	TRBV11-3	TGTGCCAGCAGCTTTCCGACAGGGAGTGGCGATGGCTACACCTTC	CASSFPTGSGDGYTF
TRBJ1-2	.	TRBD1	TRBV11-3	TGTGCCAGCAGCATAAGGACAGGGTGGATTGGTGGCTACACCTTC	CASSIRTGWIGGYTF
TRBJ1-1	.	.	TRBV7-6	TGTGCCAGCAGCTTAAGCGAGGTGGCAGGACAAGAGGGAGCTTTCTTT	CASSLSEVAGQEGAFF
TRBJ2-7	few	TRBD1	TRBV18	TGTGCCAGCTCAGAACCCGGGACAGGGGCCTACGAGCAGTACTTC	CASSEPGTGAYEQYF
TRBJ1-1	.	.	TRBV2	TGTGCCAGCTCCGCGACTTATCGCCAGACTGAAGCTTTCTTT	CASSATYRQTEAFF
TRBJ1-2	.	.	TRBV11-3	TGTGCCAGCAACACGATGGCCGGAGGCGGGTCGGGCTACACCTTC	CASNTMAGGGSGYTF
TRBJ2-7	.	TRBD2	TRBV6-8	TGTGCCAGCCAGACTAGCGGGGGGTACGAGCAGTACTTC	CASQTSGGYEQYF
TRBJ1-4	.	.	TRBV29-1	TGCAGCGGTGGCAGTGCAACTAATGAAAAACTGTTTTTT	CSGGSATNEKLFF
TRBJ1-2	.	TRBD1	TRBV7-6	TGTGCCAGCAGCCCTACTGAGGGACAGGTTGCTAACTATGGCTACACCTTC	CASSPTEGQVANYGYTF
TRBJ1-2	.	.	TRBV28	TGTGCCAGCAGGGAATCCCTCTATGGCTACACCTTC	CASRESLYGYTF
TRBJ2-7	.	.	TRBV28	TGTGCCAGCAGGTTACAGGGTTATACCTACGAGCAGTACTTC	CASRLQGYTYEQYF
TRBJ1-4	.	TRBD1	TRBV19	TGTGCCAGTTCTCACAGGGGGCTTAATGAAAAACTGTTTTTT	CASSHRGLNEKLFF
TRBJ1-3	.	.	TRBV9	TGTGCCAGCAGTCCCGTACGGGGTTGGGGCTCTGGAAACACCATATATTTT	CASSPVRGWGSGNTIYF
TRBJ1-1	.	.	TRBV14	TGTGCCAGCAGCCAAGATCGGAGGGAGGAGTGGGCTTTCTTT	CASSQDRREEWAFF
TRBJ2-1	.	TRBD1	TRBV6-8	TGTGCCAGCAGCCTTGGGACAGCATACAATGAGCAGTTCTTC	CASSLGTAYNEQFF
TRBJ1-3	.	.	TRBV11-3	TGTGCCAGCAGCTTAGGACGTGTCGGGTCCCGCTCTGGAAACACCATATATTTT	CASSLGRVGSRSGNTIYF
TRBJ1-2	.	TRBD1	TRBV10-3	TGTGCCATCAGTGAGTCGACGCAGGGGGCCTATGGCTACACCTTC	CAISESTQGAYGYTF
TRBJ2-6	.	.	TRBV30	TGTGCCTGGAGTGAAACAGGCCCCGCTGGGGCCAACGTCCTGACTTTT	CAWSETGPAGANVLTF
TRBJ1-2	.	TRBD1	TRBV19	TGTGCCAGTAGCCCGGGACAGCTACGGTATGGCTACACCTTC	CASSPGQLRYGYTF
TRBJ2-5	once	.	TRBV28	TGTGCCAGCAGTTTGGACCAGGAGACCCAGTACTTC	CASSLDQETQYF
TRBJ1-1	.	.	TRBV11-3	TGTGCCAGCAGCTTAGTGAGTTGGGACACTGAAGCTTTCTTT	CASSLVSWDTEAFF
TRBJ2-3	once	.	TRBV28	TGTGCCAGCAGCCCCGACAGGTTTAGGACAGATACGCAGTATTTT	CASSPDRFRTDTQYF
TRBJ2-3	.	TRBD2	TRBV18	TGTGCCAGCTCACCTTCCGAACTAGCGGGAAAAGATACAGATACGCAGTATTTT	CASSPSELAGKDTDTQYF
TRBJ2-7	.	.	TRBV23-1	TGCGCCAGCAGCATAGGACAGACCTACGAGCAGTACTTC	CASSIGQTYEQYF
TRBJ2-2	.	TRBD2	TRBV10-2	TGCGCCAGCAGGCGACTAGCGGGGGATTCGAACACCGGGGAGCTGTTTTTT	CASRRLAGDSNTGELFF
TRBJ1-1	few	.	TRBV11-3	TGTGCCAGCAGCTCCCTGAGTTTGAACACTGAAGCTTTCTTT	CASSSLSLNTEAFF